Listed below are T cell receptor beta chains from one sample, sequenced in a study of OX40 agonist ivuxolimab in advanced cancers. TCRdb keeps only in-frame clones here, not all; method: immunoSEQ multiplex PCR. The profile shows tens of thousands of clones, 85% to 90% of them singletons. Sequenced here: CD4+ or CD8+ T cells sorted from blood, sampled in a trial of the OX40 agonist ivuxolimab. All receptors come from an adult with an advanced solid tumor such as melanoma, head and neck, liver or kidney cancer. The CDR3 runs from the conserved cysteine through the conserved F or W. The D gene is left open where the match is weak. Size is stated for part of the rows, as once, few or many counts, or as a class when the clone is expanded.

DNA: TGCGCCAGCAGCAGCGGTCTCTGGCCGGGCACTGAAGCTTTCTTT; CDR3: CASSSGLWPGTEAFF; D: .; J: TRBJ1-1; size: .; V: TRBV5-1
DNA: TGTGCCAGCAGCCAAGTGTCGGGAAAATTGTACGGGGAGCTGTTTTTT; CDR3: CASSQVSGKLYGELFF; D: .; J: TRBJ2-2; size: .; V: TRBV4-2
DNA: TGTGCTAGTGGTAGAACAGGGAACGGGGAGCTGTTTTTT; CDR3: CASGRTGNGELFF; D: .; J: TRBJ2-2; size: few; V: TRBV12-5
DNA: TGTGCCAGCAGCTTGGGGATCTCTGGGGCCAACGTCCTGACTTTC; CDR3: CASSLGISGANVLTF; D: .; J: TRBJ2-6; size: .; V: TRBV5-6
DNA: TGTGCCAGCAGCCTGTCAGGGACAAGCCAAGAGACCCAGTACTTC; CDR3: CASSLSGTSQETQYF; D: .; J: TRBJ2-5; size: .; V: TRBV4-2
DNA: TGTGCCAGCAGCGCAGCGGGAGGTGGTTCGGCTGAGCAGTTCTTC; CDR3: CASSAAGGGSAEQFF; D: TRBD2; J: TRBJ2-1; size: .; V: TRBV9
DNA: TGTGCCAGCTCACCTACAGGGGGAAAAGGTTACGAGCAGTACTTC; CDR3: CASSPTGGKGYEQYF; D: TRBD1; J: TRBJ2-7; size: .; V: TRBV18
DNA: TGCGCCAGCAGCTGGACCGTTGGGGGAAACGCCGGGGAGCTGTTTTTT; CDR3: CASSWTVGGNAGELFF; D: .; J: TRBJ2-2; size: .; V: TRBV5-1
DNA: TGCAGCGTTGGTAGGGTTTACGAGCAGTACTTC; CDR3: CSVGRVYEQYF; D: .; J: TRBJ2-7; size: .; V: TRBV29-1
DNA: TGTGCCAGCAGCTTCGGACCTAGAGGGAACGAGCAGTACTTC; CDR3: CASSFGPRGNEQYF; D: .; J: TRBJ2-7; size: .; V: TRBV7-9
DNA: TGTGCCAGCAGCCAATCAACGCCTTCTGGAAACACCATATATTTT; CDR3: CASSQSTPSGNTIYF; D: .; J: TRBJ1-3; size: .; V: TRBV28
DNA: TGTGCCAGCAGCTTAGCCCCCCAGGGCGAGCAGTACTTC; CDR3: CASSLAPQGEQYF; D: .; J: TRBJ2-7; size: .; V: TRBV11-3
DNA: TGTGCCAGCAGCTCCCCGGGCGGGGCGGGGGCCCAAGAGACCCAGTACTTC; CDR3: CASSSPGGAGAQETQYF; D: .; J: TRBJ2-5; size: .; V: TRBV5-4
DNA: TGTGCCTTCCGGACGGGGGTCTCTGGGGCCAACGTCCTGACTTTC; CDR3: CAFRTGVSGANVLTF; D: .; J: TRBJ2-6; size: few; V: TRBV30
DNA: TGTGCCAGCTCACCATTAACGGGAGGCTACCAAGAGACCCAGTACTTC; CDR3: CASSPLTGGYQETQYF; D: TRBD2; J: TRBJ2-5; size: .; V: TRBV18
DNA: TGTGCCAGCAGCTTGGGGGGGAGGAACACTGAAGCTTTCTTT; CDR3: CASSLGGRNTEAFF; D: .; J: TRBJ1-1; size: .; V: TRBV5-4
DNA: TGTGCCAGCAGTTACTCGGCAGGAACGCACGAGCAGTACTTC; CDR3: CASSYSAGTHEQYF; D: .; J: TRBJ2-7; size: .; V: TRBV6-5
DNA: TGTGCCAGCAGTTACGTCGGGGGGCGCAGAACTGAAGCTTTCTTT; CDR3: CASSYVGGRRTEAFF; D: .; J: TRBJ1-1; size: once; V: TRBV6-5
DNA: TGTGCCAGCTCGCCAAGGGACTTAAACACCGGGGAGCTGTTTTTT; CDR3: CASSPRDLNTGELFF; D: .; J: TRBJ2-2; size: .; V: TRBV18
DNA: TGTGCCAGCAGCCAGAGTAGAGACTACGAGCAGTACTTC; CDR3: CASSQSRDYEQYF; D: .; J: TRBJ2-7; size: .; V: TRBV4-2
DNA: TGTGCCATCAGCACAGGGACTGATACCGGGGAGCTGTTTTTT; CDR3: CAISTGTDTGELFF; D: .; J: TRBJ2-2; size: once; V: TRBV10-3
DNA: TGTGCCAGTAGTTGGGGACCGACAGTCATGAACACTGAAGCTTTCTTT; CDR3: CASSWGPTVMNTEAFF; D: .; J: TRBJ1-1; size: few; V: TRBV19
DNA: TGTGCCAGCAGTTACTCAGGGAATTATAATTCACCCCTCCACTTT; CDR3: CASSYSGNYNSPLHF; D: .; J: TRBJ1-6; size: .; V: TRBV6-6
DNA: TGCGCCAGCAGCCATATTATGAGGACAGGGGAGGGTGAGACCCAGTACTTC; CDR3: CASSHIMRTGEGETQYF; D: TRBD1; J: TRBJ2-5; size: .; V: TRBV4-1
DNA: TGTGCCAGCAGCCCGTCTAGGGGCTACGAGCAGTACTTC; CDR3: CASSPSRGYEQYF; D: .; J: TRBJ2-7; size: .; V: TRBV13
DNA: TGCAGCGTTGAACTGTTGGATAGGACGGGGTATGAGCAGTTCTTC; CDR3: CSVELLDRTGYEQFF; D: .; J: TRBJ2-1; size: .; V: TRBV29-1
DNA: TGTGCCAGCAGCCCCCGGGGAAGCGGGAGGGCCGGGACCTACAATGAGCAGTTCTTC; CDR3: CASSPRGSGRAGTYNEQFF; D: TRBD2; J: TRBJ2-1; size: .; V: TRBV7-6
DNA: TGTGCCAGCAGGCCTACCTCTAGCACAGATACGCAGTATTTT; CDR3: CASRPTSSTDTQYF; D: .; J: TRBJ2-3; size: .; V: TRBV6-1
DNA: TGTGCCAGCAGCCCAGCAGGGGGCCCCGAGCAGTACTTC; CDR3: CASSPAGGPEQYF; D: TRBD1; J: TRBJ2-7; size: .; V: TRBV11-2
DNA: TGTGCCAGCAGGCCCTCTAGCGGGAGAGGCACAGATACGCAGTATTTT; CDR3: CASRPSSGRGTDTQYF; D: TRBD2; J: TRBJ2-3; size: few; V: TRBV2
DNA: TGTGCCAGCAGCCAAGGGACCTGGGAGACCCAGTACTTC; CDR3: CASSQGTWETQYF; D: .; J: TRBJ2-5; size: .; V: TRBV4-2
DNA: TGTGCCAGCGGAAGGACAGGGTTCACAGATACGCAGTATTTT; CDR3: CASGRTGFTDTQYF; D: TRBD1; J: TRBJ2-3; size: .; V: TRBV6-1
DNA: TGTGCCAGCAGCTTGGACTACCACTCCTACGAGCAGTACTTC; CDR3: CASSLDYHSYEQYF; D: .; J: TRBJ2-7; size: .; V: TRBV5-4
DNA: TGTGCCAGCAAACTTGGACAGGGAAAAGAGACCCAGTACTTC; CDR3: CASKLGQGKETQYF; D: TRBD1; J: TRBJ2-5; size: .; V: TRBV6-5
DNA: TGTGCCAGCAGCCTAGTTGAGGCAGGGTCCTACGAGCAGTACTTC; CDR3: CASSLVEAGSYEQYF; D: .; J: TRBJ2-7; size: .; V: TRBV7-8
DNA: TGCGCCAGCAGCTTGGATCCTTCCTACAATGAGCAGTTCTTC; CDR3: CASSLDPSYNEQFF; D: .; J: TRBJ2-1; size: .; V: TRBV5-1
DNA: TGTGCCAGCAGTCGCGGGACAGGGCTCACCGGGGAGCTGTTTTTT; CDR3: CASSRGTGLTGELFF; D: TRBD1; J: TRBJ2-2; size: .; V: TRBV27
DNA: TGTGCCAGCAGCGTAGGAAATAGCGGAATAACAGATACGCAGTATTTT; CDR3: CASSVGNSGITDTQYF; D: .; J: TRBJ2-3; size: .; V: TRBV9
DNA: TGCGCCAGCAGCTTGATCCGTGGTCCGAATGAGCAGTTCTTC; CDR3: CASSLIRGPNEQFF; D: .; J: TRBJ2-1; size: .; V: TRBV5-1
DNA: TGCGCCAGCACCCTTGGGCTAGCGGGAGCACAAGATACGCAGTATTTT; CDR3: CASTLGLAGAQDTQYF; D: TRBD2; J: TRBJ2-3; size: .; V: TRBV5-1
DNA: TGCGCCAGCAGCCCCGCTGAAGATACGCAGTATTTT; CDR3: CASSPAEDTQYF; D: .; J: TRBJ2-3; size: .; V: TRBV5-1
DNA: TGTGCCAGCAGCGTAGGCGGGAATAATGAAAAACTGTTTTTT; CDR3: CASSVGGNNEKLFF; D: .; J: TRBJ1-4; size: .; V: TRBV9
DNA: TGTGCCAGCAGTGTAGAGGGGGCAACAAACATTCAGTACTTC; CDR3: CASSVEGATNIQYF; D: TRBD1; J: TRBJ2-4; size: .; V: TRBV2
DNA: TGTGCCATCAGTGAGTATGGGGCGGAGGAGCAGTACTTC; CDR3: CAISEYGAEEQYF; D: .; J: TRBJ2-7; size: .; V: TRBV10-3
DNA: TGTGCCTGGAGTACCCCCGGGACTTTGAACACCGGGGAGCTGTTTTTT; CDR3: CAWSTPGTLNTGELFF; D: .; J: TRBJ2-2; size: .; V: TRBV30
DNA: TGTGCCAGCCCCCTAGTCTCGGATGAGCAGTTCTTC; CDR3: CASPLVSDEQFF; D: .; J: TRBJ2-1; size: .; V: TRBV6-7
DNA: TGTGCCTGGAGCAGACTAGCGGGAGCCTACGAGCAGTACTTC; CDR3: CAWSRLAGAYEQYF; D: TRBD2; J: TRBJ2-7; size: .; V: TRBV30
DNA: TGCGCCAGCAGCCAAGTACCGGGACAGGATAGTGAGACCCAGTACTTC; CDR3: CASSQVPGQDSETQYF; D: TRBD1; J: TRBJ2-5; size: once; V: TRBV4-1
DNA: TGTGCCAGCAGCGTAGCTCCTACAGGGGCAGAGACCCAGTACTTC; CDR3: CASSVAPTGAETQYF; D: TRBD1; J: TRBJ2-5; size: .; V: TRBV9
DNA: TGTGCCAGCAGCAATCTGGGGGGACTAGCGGGATTCAATGAGCAGTTCTTC; CDR3: CASSNLGGLAGFNEQFF; D: .; J: TRBJ2-1; size: few; V: TRBV21-1
DNA: TGCGCCAGCAGCTTAGTACCTAGCGGGAATACAGAGACCCAGTACTTC; CDR3: CASSLVPSGNTETQYF; D: TRBD2; J: TRBJ2-5; size: .; V: TRBV5-1
DNA: TGTGCCAGCAGTTTGGCGGGACTAGCGGGAGATACGCAGTATTTT; CDR3: CASSLAGLAGDTQYF; D: TRBD2; J: TRBJ2-3; size: .; V: TRBV27
DNA: TGTGCCAGCGGCCGGGCAGGGAACACCGGGGAGCTGTTTTTT; CDR3: CASGRAGNTGELFF; D: .; J: TRBJ2-2; size: .; V: TRBV9
DNA: TGTGCCAGCACCTTCCAGGGGGCTACTGAAGCTTTCTTT; CDR3: CASTFQGATEAFF; D: TRBD1; J: TRBJ1-1; size: .; V: TRBV28